These T cell receptor beta chains were read from a single sample in a study of shared clonotypes between healthy human individuals. TCRdb keeps only in-frame clones here, not all; method: immunoSEQ multiplex PCR. The sample has 700,000 to 950,000 clones; about 96% are singletons. What was sequenced was naive CD8+ T cells sorted from blood. Receptor source: a man aged 25 to 40 in good health. Both conserved end residues are part of each CDR3. The D gene is left open where the match is weak. Expanded clones get a size class; other rows say once, few or many, or leave the size out.

v_gene: TRBV29-1; abundance: NA; j_gene: TRBJ1-2; d_gene: NA; CDR3nt: TGCAGCGTTGAAGTCCGGACAGAAAGTCGCGGCTACACCTTC; CDR3aa: CSVEVRTESRGYTF
v_gene: TRBV28; abundance: NA; j_gene: TRBJ2-6; d_gene: NA; CDR3nt: TGTGCACAGAGGTCAGGGGCCAACGTCCTGACTTTC; CDR3aa: CAQRSGANVLTF
v_gene: TRBV6-6; abundance: once; j_gene: TRBJ2-3; d_gene: NA; CDR3nt: TGTGCCAGCAGAGGGAGCCCAGATACGCAGTATTTT; CDR3aa: CASRGSPDTQYF
v_gene: TRBV11-2; abundance: NA; j_gene: TRBJ2-3; d_gene: TRBD2; CDR3nt: TGTGCCAGCAGCTTAGACCTTTGGGGAGGGGATAGCACAGATACGCAGTATTTT; CDR3aa: CASSLDLWGGDSTDTQYF
v_gene: TRBV2; abundance: NA; j_gene: TRBJ1-1; d_gene: NA; CDR3nt: TGTGCCAGCCAGGGGCGGTACACTGAAGCTTTCTTT; CDR3aa: CASQGRYTEAFF
v_gene: TRBV19; abundance: NA; j_gene: TRBJ2-1; d_gene: TRBD2; CDR3nt: TGTGCCAGTTCTGGGTTTTTGCGGGAGAAAATTTACAATGAGCAGTTCTTC; CDR3aa: CASSGFLREKIYNEQFF
v_gene: TRBV11-2; abundance: NA; j_gene: TRBJ2-5; d_gene: TRBD1; CDR3nt: TGTGCCAGCAGCTCCCACGGAACCCTAGGACAGGGGGGAACCCAGTACTTC; CDR3aa: CASSSHGTLGQGGTQYF
v_gene: TRBV19; abundance: once; j_gene: TRBJ2-2; d_gene: NA; CDR3nt: TGTGCCAGTAGCCTGACAGGGAACACCGGGGAGCTGTTTTTT; CDR3aa: CASSLTGNTGELFF
v_gene: TRBV12-2; abundance: NA; j_gene: TRBJ2-4; d_gene: NA; CDR3nt: NA; CDR3aa: CASTRSMGTIYKCIQYF
v_gene: TRBV6-5; abundance: NA; j_gene: TRBJ2-1; d_gene: NA; CDR3nt: TGTGCCAGCAGGACCGGGGGTCATGAGCAGTTCTTC; CDR3aa: CASRTGGHEQFF
v_gene: TRBV7-8; abundance: NA; j_gene: TRBJ2-2; d_gene: TRBD2; CDR3nt: TGTGCCAGCAGCCACCCAACGGAGCGGGAGGACACCGGGGAGCTGTTTTTT; CDR3aa: CASSHPTEREDTGELFF
v_gene: TRBV13; abundance: NA; j_gene: TRBJ1-1; d_gene: NA; CDR3nt: TGTGCCAGCAGCTTAGCATATGGAACTGAAGCTTTCTTT; CDR3aa: CASSLAYGTEAFF
v_gene: TRBV4-3; abundance: few; j_gene: TRBJ2-7; d_gene: NA; CDR3nt: TGCGCCAGCAGCCAAGGGGTCGGATCCTACGAGCAGTACTTC; CDR3aa: CASSQGVGSYEQYF
v_gene: TRBV7-9; abundance: NA; j_gene: TRBJ2-7; d_gene: NA; CDR3nt: TGTGCCAGCAGTGTTAAGGGTCTCTACGAGCAGTACTTC; CDR3aa: CASSVKGLYEQYF
v_gene: TRBV11-2; abundance: NA; j_gene: TRBJ2-5; d_gene: TRBD2; CDR3nt: TGTGCCAGCAGCTTGAGACTAGCGGGAGCGGGAGAGACCCAGTACTTC; CDR3aa: CASSLRLAGAGETQYF
v_gene: TRBV21-1; abundance: NA; j_gene: TRBJ1-2; d_gene: NA; CDR3nt: TGTGCCAGCAGCAAAGCGCTGGTTTGGTGGCAGGTTAACTATGGCTACACCTTC; CDR3aa: CASSKALVWWQVNYGYTF
v_gene: TRBV7-9; abundance: NA; j_gene: TRBJ2-1; d_gene: NA; CDR3nt: TGTGCCAGCACCCCAGTATCAGGCAATGAGCAGTTCTTC; CDR3aa: CASTPVSGNEQFF
v_gene: TRBV7-9; abundance: NA; j_gene: TRBJ2-4; d_gene: NA; CDR3nt: TGTGCCAGCAGCTTATCTGGCAAAAACATTCAGTACTTC; CDR3aa: CASSLSGKNIQYF
v_gene: TRBV11-3; abundance: NA; j_gene: TRBJ2-1; d_gene: TRBD1; CDR3nt: TGTGCCAGCAGCTATACAGGGGGCGGTGGATACAATGAGCAGTTCTTC; CDR3aa: CASSYTGGGGYNEQFF
v_gene: TRBV27; abundance: NA; j_gene: TRBJ2-1; d_gene: NA; CDR3nt: TGTGCCAGCAGTCGCGGGTGGAATGAGCAGTTCTTC; CDR3aa: CASSRGWNEQFF
v_gene: TRBV5-1; abundance: once; j_gene: TRBJ2-1; d_gene: TRBD2; CDR3nt: TGCGCCAGCAGCCCCCCCAAAGCGGGAGCAGTCTACAATGAGCAGTTCTTC; CDR3aa: CASSPPKAGAVYNEQFF
v_gene: TRBV15; abundance: NA; j_gene: TRBJ2-7; d_gene: NA; CDR3nt: TGTGCCACCAGCAGACCCCTCCCGGGCCTCAACTCCTACGAGCAGTACTTC; CDR3aa: CATSRPLPGLNSYEQYF
v_gene: TRBV25-1; abundance: few; j_gene: TRBJ2-7; d_gene: NA; CDR3nt: TGTGCCAGCAGTCAGTCCTACGAGCAGTACTTC; CDR3aa: CASSQSYEQYF
v_gene: TRBV9; abundance: NA; j_gene: TRBJ2-1; d_gene: NA; CDR3nt: TGTGCCAGCAGCGTAGGGAGCCGGAGTTCCGAGCAGTTCTTC; CDR3aa: CASSVGSRSSEQFF
v_gene: TRBV4-1; abundance: NA; j_gene: TRBJ1-4; d_gene: NA; CDR3nt: TGCGCCAGCAGCCAAGACGTTGGAGGAGAAAAACTGTTTTTT; CDR3aa: CASSQDVGGEKLFF
v_gene: TRBV5-1; abundance: NA; j_gene: TRBJ2-5; d_gene: TRBD2; CDR3nt: TGCGCCAGCAGCTTAATTCCTACATGGCGGGAGAACCAAGAGACCCAGTACTTC; CDR3aa: CASSLIPTWRENQETQYF
v_gene: TRBV28; abundance: NA; j_gene: TRBJ2-2; d_gene: NA; CDR3nt: TGTGCCAGCAGTAGTTTATTTCCCGGTAGGGATCAATCGGGGTCTGGCGGGGAGCTGTTTTTT; CDR3aa: CASSSLFPGRDQSGSGGELFF
v_gene: TRBV7-3; abundance: NA; j_gene: TRBJ2-2; d_gene: NA; CDR3nt: TGTGCCAGCAGCCCTACAGGGAACACCGGGGAGCTGTTTTTT; CDR3aa: CASSPTGNTGELFF
v_gene: TRBV6-1; abundance: NA; j_gene: TRBJ2-7; d_gene: TRBD1; CDR3nt: TGTGCCAGCAGTGAGGACAGGACCTACGAGCAGTACTTC; CDR3aa: CASSEDRTYEQYF